The rows below give T cell receptor beta chains drawn from one sample of a study of blood T cell repertoires in COVID-19. Measured with immunoSEQ multiplex PCR; TCRdb has only the in-frame clones, and not every one. The sample records fewer than 250,000 clones, 80% to 90% being singletons. The sample was peripheral blood. These TCRs come from a woman of 80 years or more with acute or convalescent COVID-19. The CDR3 runs from the conserved cysteine through the conserved F or W. Each record gives: J gene, clone size, D gene, V gene, CDR3 DNA, CDR3 protein. The D gene is left open where the match is weak. Rows may omit the clone size; those that give it use once, few, many or a size class.

>TRBJ1-5|.|.|TRBV6-2/TRBV6-3
TGTGCCAGCAGTTTAGCGGGTGGGAGCAATCAGCCCCAGCATTTT
CASSLAGGSNQPQHF
>TRBJ1-2|few|.|TRBV5-1
TGCGCCAGCAGCTTAGCCAGGGCCTATGGCTACACCTTC
CASSLARAYGYTF
>TRBJ2-7|.|.|TRBV7-2
TGTGCCAGCAGCTTGACCCTCTGGAGTGAGCAGTACTTC
CASSLTLWSEQYF
>TRBJ2-2|.|.|TRBV29-1
TGCAGCGTGAGGGTGGTAGCAGACACCGGGGAGCTGTTTTTT
CSVRVVADTGELFF
>TRBJ1-4|.|TRBD1|TRBV29-1
TGCAGCGTTGAAGGTCGGACAGGAACTAATGAAAAACTGTTTTTT
CSVEGRTGTNEKLFF
>TRBJ1-5|.|.|TRBV4-1
TGCGCCAGCAGCCAAGAGGGAGGGGCCCCTCAGCCCCAGCATTTT
CASSQEGGAPQPQHF
>TRBJ1-5|once|TRBD1|TRBV7-3
TGTGCCAGCAGCCCCGGGACAGGGACCAGTGGGCCCCAGCATTTT
CASSPGTGTSGPQHF
>TRBJ1-1|.|.|TRBV30
TGTGCCTGGAGTGTACAAGAGAACACTGAAGCTTTCTTT
CAWSVQENTEAFF
>TRBJ2-2|.|.|TRBV10-3
TGTGCCATCAGCACAGACACCGGGGAGCTGTTTTTT
CAISTDTGELFF
>TRBJ1-6|.|.|TRBV10-3
TGTGCCATCCGGGAGGGGAATTCACCCCTCCACTTT
CAIREGNSPLHF
>TRBJ2-1|.|TRBD1|TRBV5-6
TGTGCCAGCAGCCCCGGGACAGGGGACTACAATGAGCAGTTCTTC
CASSPGTGDYNEQFF
>TRBJ2-7|.|.|TRBV28
TGTGCCAGCAGTTTGGCCCCAGGCCTCTACGAGCAGTACTTC
CASSLAPGLYEQYF
>TRBJ2-1|.|.|TRBV29-1
TGCAGCGTGGATTTGTCGGGAGTGAGGAATGAGCAGTTCTTC
CSVDLSGVRNEQFF
>TRBJ1-2|few|.|TRBV29-1
TGCAGCGTTGGGGGGGGCCACTATGGCTACACCTTC
CSVGGGHYGYTF
>TRBJ1-5|.|.|TRBV3-1/TRBV3-2
TGTGCCAGCAGCCAAGATTCCAGCGACAATCAGCCCCAGCATTTT
CASSQDSSDNQPQHF
>TRBJ2-2|.|TRBD1|TRBV7-3
TGTGCCAGCAGCTTGTACAGGGGGCATGACACCGGGGAGCTGTTTTTT
CASSLYRGHDTGELFF
>TRBJ1-1|.|TRBD1|TRBV27
TGTGCCAGCAGTCCGGACAGGGGCCGGCGGAACACTGAAGCTTTCTTT
CASSPDRGRRNTEAFF
>TRBJ1-1|.|TRBD1|TRBV7-3
TGTGCCAGCAGCACCGGAGGGACAGGGGCCCCGAACACTGAAGCTTTCTTT
CASSTGGTGAPNTEAFF
>TRBJ2-1|.|TRBD2|TRBV19
TGTGCCAGTAGTTTTCCCAGCGGGACTAGCGGTAATGAGCAGTTCTTC
CASSFPSGTSGNEQFF
>TRBJ1-1|.|.|TRBV7-2
TGTGCCAGCAGTCCCTTCTTTGAGATCCCTAAGGCTTTCTTT
CASSPFFEIPKAFF
>TRBJ2-7|.|TRBD1|TRBV6-5
TGTGCCAGCAGTTACGGGACAGATTTTCACGAGCAGTACTTC
CASSYGTDFHEQYF
>TRBJ2-1|medium-sized|.|TRBV28
TGTGCCATCGGTCAACAGGGATCCTACAATGAGCAGTTCTTC
CAIGQQGSYNEQFF
>TRBJ2-3|.|.|TRBV7-9
TGTGCCAGCAGCCTAGGACAACCCACAGATACGCAGTATTTT
CASSLGQPTDTQYF
>TRBJ2-7|.|.|TRBV19
TGTGCCAGTAGTATACCAGGTACCTACGAGCAGTACTTC
CASSIPGTYEQYF
>TRBJ1-1|few|.|TRBV7-9
TGTGCCAGCAGCTTATGGCAGGGCGAGAACACTGAAGCTTTCTTT
CASSLWQGENTEAFF
>TRBJ1-6|.|.|TRBV6-5
TGTGCCAGCACCCAGGGACAAACTAATTCACCCCTCCACTTT
CASTQGQTNSPLHF
>TRBJ2-1|few|.|TRBV11-2
TGTGCCAGCAGTTGGGGGCCGGCTAGCGGCTACAATGAGCAGTTCTTC
CASSWGPASGYNEQFF
>TRBJ2-5|.|.|TRBV4-1
TGCGCCAGCAGCCAAGGGGGGCGGGGGCCGAAGACCCAGTACTTC
CASSQGGRGPKTQYF
>TRBJ2-7|.|TRBD1|TRBV24-1
TGTGCCACCAGTGATTTGGCAGGGGGCATCGACGAGCAGTACTTC
CATSDLAGGIDEQYF